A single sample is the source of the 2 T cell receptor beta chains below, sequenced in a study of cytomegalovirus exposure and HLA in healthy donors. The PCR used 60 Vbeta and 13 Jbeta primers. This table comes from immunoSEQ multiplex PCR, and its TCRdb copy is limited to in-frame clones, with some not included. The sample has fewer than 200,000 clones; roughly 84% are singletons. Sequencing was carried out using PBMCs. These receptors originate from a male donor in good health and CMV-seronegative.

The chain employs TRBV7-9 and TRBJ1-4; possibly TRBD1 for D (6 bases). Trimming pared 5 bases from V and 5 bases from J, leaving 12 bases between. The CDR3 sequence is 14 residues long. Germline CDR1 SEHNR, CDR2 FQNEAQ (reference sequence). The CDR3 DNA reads TGTGCCAGCAGCGCACTTACAGGGAATGAAAAACTGTTTTTT. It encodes CASSALTGNEKLFF.

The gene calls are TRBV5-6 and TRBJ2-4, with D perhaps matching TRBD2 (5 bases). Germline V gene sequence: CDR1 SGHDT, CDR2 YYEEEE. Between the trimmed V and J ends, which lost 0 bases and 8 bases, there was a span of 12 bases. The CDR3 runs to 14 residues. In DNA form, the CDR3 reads TGTGCCAGCAGCTTGGGAGGCATCGGGGACATTCAGTACTTC. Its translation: CASSLGGIGDIQYF.